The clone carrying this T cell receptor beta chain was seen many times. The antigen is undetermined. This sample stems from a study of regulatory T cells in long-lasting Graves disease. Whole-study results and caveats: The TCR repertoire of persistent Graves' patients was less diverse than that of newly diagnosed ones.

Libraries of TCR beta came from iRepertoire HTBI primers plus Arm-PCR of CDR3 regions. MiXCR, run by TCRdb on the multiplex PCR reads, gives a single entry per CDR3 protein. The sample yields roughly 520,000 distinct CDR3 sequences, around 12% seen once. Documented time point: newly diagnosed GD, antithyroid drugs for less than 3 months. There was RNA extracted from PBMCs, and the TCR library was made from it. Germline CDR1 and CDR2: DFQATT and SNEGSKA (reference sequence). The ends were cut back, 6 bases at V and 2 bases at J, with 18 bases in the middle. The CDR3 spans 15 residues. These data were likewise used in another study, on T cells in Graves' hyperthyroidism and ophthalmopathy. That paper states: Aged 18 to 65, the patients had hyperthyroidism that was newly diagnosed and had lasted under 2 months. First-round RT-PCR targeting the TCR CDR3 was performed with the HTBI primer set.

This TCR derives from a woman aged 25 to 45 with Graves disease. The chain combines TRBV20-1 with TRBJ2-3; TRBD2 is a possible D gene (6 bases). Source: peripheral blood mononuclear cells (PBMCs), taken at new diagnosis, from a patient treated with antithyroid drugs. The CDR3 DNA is TGCAGTGCCCTGGTAGGGGCGGGAATCACAGATACGCAGTATTTT. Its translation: CSALVGAGITDTQYF.